This entry lists 2 T cell receptor beta chains sequenced from one sample in a study of T cell responses to AZD1222 COVID-19 vaccine (dated by TCRdb to 2020 to 2022). The library was made by the immunoSEQ multiplex PCR assay. Drawn from immuneACCESS, this table holds only the in-frame rearrangements with V and J called that TCRdb kept. Clones are partly lost; checked studies trace under half to an unresolved V gene and leave the rest unexplained. The sample profile shows roughly 81,000 clones; around 90% of them were found once. Around 15% of the sample lies in the top ten. The time point label corresponds to: baseline before first vaccination. The input for sequencing was peripheral blood, taken on day 0 of AZD1222 vaccination. The receptor source for this set is an adult in good health.

The rearrangement uses TRBV12-3 or TRBV12-4 and TRBJ1-2; D gene ambiguous. The V and J ends lost 6 bases and 8 bases respectively, with 16 bases between them. The CDR3 sequence is 13 residues long. CDR3 protein: CASSSGPKGGYTF. The CDR3 DNA follows: TGTGCCAGCAGCTCAGGTCCCAAAGGGGGCTACACCTTC.

This rearrangement joins TRBV6-5 to TRBJ1-6, with unresolved D. The V gene's germline CDR1 is MNHEY and CDR2 SVGAGI. Trimming took off 6 bases at V and 7 bases at J, with 16 bases between the two ends. The CDR3 runs to 15 residues. The CDR3 coding sequence is TGTGCCAGCAGACCACAGCGATTCGCAAATTCACCCCTCCACTTT. Amino acids: CASRPQRFANSPLHF.